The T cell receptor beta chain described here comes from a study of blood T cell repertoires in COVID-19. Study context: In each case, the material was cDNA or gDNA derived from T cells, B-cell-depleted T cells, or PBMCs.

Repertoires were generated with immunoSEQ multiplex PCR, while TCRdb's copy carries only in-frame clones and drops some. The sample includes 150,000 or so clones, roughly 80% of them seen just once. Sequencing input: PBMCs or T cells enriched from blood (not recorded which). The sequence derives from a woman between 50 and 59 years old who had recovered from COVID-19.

Here the CDR3 reads CASSSSQGGNQPQHF. The CDR3 nucleotides are TGTGCCAGCAGCTCTAGCCAGGGAGGGAATCAGCCCCAGCATTTT. V gene TRBV7-9 combines with J gene TRBJ1-5; the D gene is possibly TRBD1 (5 bases). CDR3 length: 15 amino acids. V was clipped by 4 bases and J by 4 bases, with 14 bases between them. From germline, CDR1 is SEHNR and CDR2 FQNEAQ (reference sequence).